A selection of T cell receptor beta chains follows, all from one sample in a study of regulatory T cells in long-lasting Graves disease. TCRdb fed the multiplex PCR reads into MiXCR, producing one record per CDR3 protein. Of approximately 560,000 distinct CDR3 sequences in the sample, 15% to 20% are singletons; the top ten hold around 13%. This sample was also put to use in a study of T cells in Graves' hyperthyroidism and ophthalmopathy.

This specimen consisted of peripheral blood mononuclear cells (PBMCs), obtained at new diagnosis, from a patient treated with antithyroid drugs. Source of these receptors: a man aged 18 to 30 with Graves disease. Both conserved end residues are part of each CDR3. The D gene is left open where the match is weak. Clone size, where shown, is once, few, many, or a class for clones that have expanded.

DNA,CDR3,D,size,J,V
TGTGCCAGTGTTCTTGAGGGGCTTAATTCACCCCTCCACTTT,CASVLEGLNSPLHF,-,many,TRBJ1-6,TRBV2
TGTGCCTGGCAAATCGGCTACGGAAATGAGCAGTTCTTC,CAWQIGYGNEQFF,-,-,TRBJ2-1,TRBV30
TGTGCCAGCAGCCGTTACCGGGTGTACCAAGAGACCCAGTACTTC,CASSRYRVYQETQYF,-,many,TRBJ2-5,TRBV12-3/TRBV12-4
TGTGCCACCAGCAGCGGGCCAGGGACGCACGAGCAGTACTTC,CATSSGPGTHEQYF,-,-,TRBJ2-7,TRBV15
TGTGCCAGCAGTTTCCCGAGAATCTCTGGAAACACCATATATTTT,CASSFPRISGNTIYF,-,few,TRBJ1-3,TRBV28
TGCAGTGCTAGAGATAGCGGGGCGAGCACAGATACGCAGTATTTT,CSARDSGASTDTQYF,TRBD2,many,TRBJ2-3,TRBV20-1
TGTGCCAGCAGCTTGGGGCAGGGGTCAGATACGCAGTATTTT,CASSLGQGSDTQYF,-,many,TRBJ2-3,TRBV5-8
TGTGCCAGCATTGAGGGACTAGCGGGAGGAGGCACCGGGGAGCTGTTTTTT,CASIEGLAGGGTGELFF,TRBD2,-,TRBJ2-2,TRBV6-1
TGTGCCAGCAGCCGGACCCCGGGGGGCTACGAGCAGTACTTC,CASSRTPGGYEQYF,TRBD2,few,TRBJ2-7,TRBV6-2/TRBV6-3
TGTGCCAGCAGGGACAGGGGGCTAACTAATGAAAAACTGTTTTTT,CASRDRGLTNEKLFF,TRBD1,many,TRBJ1-4,TRBV6-1
TGTGCCAGCAGTCCGCAGGGGGGCGAGGGGAACCAGTACTTC,CASSPQGGEGNQYF,-,-,TRBJ2-4,TRBV4-2